This T cell receptor beta chain came from a study of metastatic and nonmetastatic thyroid tumors. TCRdb re-called the PCR reads via MiXCR. The top ten clones hold 15% to 20% of a sample with roughly 20,000 clones, approximately 25% of them seen once. Many counts were recorded for this clone. Ahead of thyroid surgery, no patient had received treatment of any kind. This sequence originates from a female donor with papillary thyroid cancer or a benign thyroid nodule (not recorded which). Some clones in this sample may be carry-over from other donors' samples. The source material was blood.

For the CDR3, the DNA is TGTGCCAGCAGCTTATCCAGGGGATACGAAGAGACCCAGTACTTC. Its translation is CASSLSRGYEETQYF. The J gene is TRBJ2-5, the V gene TRBV7-8, with a possible D match to TRBD1 (6 bases). CDR3 length equals 15 residues. Trimming pared 2 bases from V and 3 bases from J, leaving 13 bases between. Germline loops: CDR1 SGHVS, CDR2 FQNEAQ.